This T cell receptor beta chain was retrieved from a study of CD8 T cells in Susac syndrome. V was clipped by 7 bases and J by 0 bases; unmatched bases: 12. The CDR3 covers 18 residues. Germline V gene lookup returns CDR1 MNHNS and CDR2 SASEGT. This clonotype showed up just once. An amount of RNA that ranged from roughly 0.5 to 1 ug was reverse transcribed with random hexamers. In TCRdb, the immunoSEQ multiplex PCR reads were re-called with MiXCR into one record per CDR3 protein. The sample holds over 100,000 distinct CDR3 sequences, over 90% seen once. Source material: CD4+ T cells from PBMCs. This clonotype was obtained from a human donor in good health. V usage is TRBV6-1 and J usage is TRBJ2-6, with 7 bases fitting TRBD1. The CDR3 nucleotides are TGTGCCAGCACCCAACAGGGGACGTGGGTCTCTGGGGCCAACGTCCTGACTTTC. Protein sequence: CASTQQGTWVSGANVLTF.